What follows are 27 T cell receptor beta chains derived from one specimen sequenced in a study of cytomegalovirus exposure and HLA in healthy donors. Amplification used 60 Vbeta primers and 13 Jbeta primers. Clones were sequenced by immunoSEQ multiplex PCR, and TCRdb holds only the in-frame ones, with some missing. The sample has some 170,000 clones, about four fifths seen once. Source material: PBMCs. The receptor source for this set is a woman between 45 and 65 years old in good health and CMV-seronegative.

The chain couples TRBV28 to TRBJ2-7; 9 nucleotides align to TRBD1. CDR1 and CDR2 (germline): MDHEN, SYDVKM. V shed 7 bases and J 0 bases; nucleotides not matched to a gene: 7. There are 15 residues in the CDR3. The DNA of the CDR3 is TGTGCCAGCACCCTGCCGGGACAGGGCTCCTACGAGCAGTACTTC. It encodes CASTLPGQGSYEQYF. The variable domain in full, with the rest retrieved from reference TRBV28 and TRBJ2-7, is DVKVTQSSRYLVKRTGEKVFLECVQDMDHENMFWYRQDPGLGLRLIYFSYDVKMKEKGDIPEGYSVSREKKERFSLILESASTNQTSMYLCASTLPGQGSYEQYFGPGTRLTVT.

The rearrangement links TRBV14 to TRBJ2-2; D is uncertain. Trimming removed 0 bases at V and 5 bases at J, with 7 bases between. This CDR3 is built from 14 residues. Germline CDR1 and CDR2: SGHDN and FVKESK. The CDR3 bases are TGTGCCAGCAGCCAAGATTACGGTACCGGGGAGCTGTTTTTT. Its translation is CASSQDYGTGELFF.

This clone showed up just once. The rearrangement joins TRBV7-2 to TRBJ2-7; 7 bases line up with TRBD1. Germline V gene data show CDR1 as SGHTA and CDR2 as FQGNSA. The CDR3 spans 13 residues. V lost 4 bases, J lost 1 base, and 1 base stayed unmatched. CDR3 loop: CASSSTGSYEQYF. The CDR3 DNA follows: TGTGCCAGCAGCTCGACAGGGTCCTACGAGCAGTACTTC.

The table lists this clone with a few counts. The genes are TRBV10-2 and TRBJ2-5, with 9 bases fitting TRBD2. The length of the CDR3 is 14 residues. In germline, CDR1 is WSHSY, CDR2 SAAADI. Germline trimming cut 3 bases from V and 5 bases from J; bases unmatched to any gene: 4. CDR3 protein: CASSDETSGETQYF. The CDR3 region has the DNA TGCGCCAGCAGTGACGAGACTAGCGGCGAGACCCAGTACTTC.

The chain is built from TRBV7-2 and TRBJ2-5; 12 bases fit TRBD1. The closer fit of TRBJ2-7 to the DNA end suggests the J call may be wrong. The V gene's germline CDR1 is SGHTA and CDR2 FQGNSA. This CDR3 contains 15 residues. In nucleotides, the CDR3 is TGTGCCACCCAGCTTACGGGACAGGGGGCAGGCGAGCAGTACTTC. Encoded protein: CATQLTGQGAGEQYF.

The rearrangement links TRBV19 to TRBJ1-3; 12 nucleotides align to TRBD1. Trimming removed 10 bases from V and 0 bases from J; junction bases left unmatched: 7. The CDR3 sequence is 16 residues long. Looked up from germline, CDR1 is LNHDA and CDR2 is SQIVND (reference sequence). Here the CDR3 DNA reads TGTGCCACCCGGGACAGGGGGCGAGCCTCTGGAAACACCATATATTTT. Protein product: CATRDRGRASGNTIYF.

The chain uses TRBV19 and TRBJ1-1; the D gene is possibly TRBD1 (6 bases). The CDR3 has 16 amino acids. Germline-derived CDR1 and CDR2 are LNHDA and SQIVND (reference sequence). V was shortened by 8 bases and J by 7 bases, with 26 bases between the two germline ends. CDR3 residues: CASRSWGQGRGVEAFF. The CDR3 nucleotides read TGTGCCAGTCGGTCTTGGGGGCAGGGGCGAGGAGTTGAAGCTTTCTTT.

CDR3 protein: CASSIVSPLSNQPQHF. The CDR3 DNA reads TGTGCCAGTAGTATAGTTAGTCCCCTAAGCAATCAGCCCCAGCATTTT. The J gene is TRBJ1-5, the V gene TRBV19; D gene uncertain. The ends were cut back, 1 base at V and 1 base at J, with 11 bases in the middle. Germline V CDR1 and CDR2: LNHDA, SQIVND (reference sequence). This CDR3 comprises 16 residues.

The chain recombines TRBV28 with TRBJ2-5; 7 bases are a match to TRBD2. With V trimmed by 4 bases and J by 1 base, 6 bases remained unmatched. The CDR3 extends over 15 amino acids. The V gene's germline CDR1 is MDHEN and CDR2 SYDVKM. Here the CDR3 reads CASSSLGLVQETQYF. The CDR3 DNA reads TGTGCCAGCAGTTCGCTCGGACTAGTCCAAGAGACCCAGTACTTC.

V is TRBV19 and J is TRBJ1-1; 11 bases align to TRBD1. This CDR3 comprises 16 residues. With 5 bases clipped from V and 6 bases from J, the junction kept 11 bases outside the gene matches. The germline V gene encodes CDR1 LNHDA and CDR2 SQIVND (reference sequence). CDR3 coding DNA: TGTGCCAGTAGTCCACAACCGGGACAGGGGGGATCTGAAGCTTTCTTT. It yields the protein CASSPQPGQGGSEAFF. Variable domain in full (rest from reference TRBV19 and TRBJ1-1): DGGITQSPKYLFRKEGQNVTLSCEQNLNHDAMYWYRQDPGQGLRLIYYSQIVNDFQKGDIAEGYSVSREKKESFPLTVTSAQKNPTAFYLCASSPQPGQGGSEAFFGQGTRLTVV.

The chain couples TRBV19 to TRBJ2-2; no firm D call. V was shortened by 3 bases and J by 2 bases, with 4 bases between the two germline ends. The germline V gene has CDR1 LNHDA and CDR2 SQIVND (reference sequence). CDR3 size: 13 residues. This CDR3 reads CASSIFNTGELFF. In DNA form, the CDR3 reads TGTGCCAGTAGTATCTTTAACACCGGGGAGCTGTTTTTT. The full variable domain, with the rest looked up from reference TRBV19 and TRBJ2-2, is DGGITQSPKYLFRKEGQNVTLSCEQNLNHDAMYWYRQDPGQGLRLIYYSQIVNDFQKGDIAEGYSVSREKKESFPLTVTSAQKNPTAFYLCASSIFNTGELFFGEGSRLTVL.

The J gene is TRBJ2-5, the V gene TRBV10-3; the match to TRBD2 covers 13 bases. The assigned J gene may be wrong: the sequence end matches TRBJ2-7 better. Germline CDR1 and CDR2: ENHRY and SYGVKD. CDR3 length equals 16 residues. CDR3 DNA sequence: TGTGCCATCAGTGAGCCCGGACTAGCGGGGGACTACGAGCAGTACTTC. The encoded protein is CAISEPGLAGDYEQYF.

The rearrangement joins TRBV30 to TRBJ1-5; no clear D gene. From germline, CDR1 is GTSNPN and CDR2 SVGIG (reference sequence). V gave up 8 bases and J gave up 2 bases, with 16 bases separating them. CDR3 length equals 14 residues. The CDR3 DNA reads as TGTGCCCGGGGAGGAAAGGGAGGCAATCAGCCCCAGCATTTT. Its protein product is CARGGKGGNQPQHF.

Only a few counts were recorded for this clone. The chain links TRBV4-3 to TRBJ2-3; a weak D match, TRBD1 (6 bases). Germline V gene sequence: CDR1 LGHNA, CDR2 YSLEER. V was cut by 1 base and J by 1 base, with 15 bases left in between. The CDR3 is 17 amino acids. The CDR3 region has the DNA TGCGCCAGCAGCCAAGCTTTGCTAGCAGGGGGCACAGATACGCAGTATTTT. As protein: CASSQALLAGGTDTQYF.

This CDR3 is CASSTGTAVTQYF. The CDR3 bases are TGTGCCAGCAGCACGGGGACAGCCGTTACGCAGTATTTT. This chain joins TRBV7-2 and TRBJ2-3, with 7 bases matching TRBD1. The V gene end was trimmed by 5 bases and the J gene end by 8 bases; junction bases not matched to a gene: 7. Germline V gene data show CDR1 as SGHTA and CDR2 as FQGNSA. This CDR3 contains 13 residues. Together with reference TRBV7-2 and TRBJ2-3, the CDR3 gives the full variable domain: GAGVSQSPSNKVTEKGKDVELRCDPISGHTALYWYRQSLGQGLEFLIYFQGNSAPDKSGLPSDRFSAERTGGSVSTLTIQRTQQEDSAVYLCASSTGTAVTQYFGPGTRLTVL.

This clone was counted a few times. The rearrangement joins TRBV6-5 to TRBJ2-7; perhaps TRBD1 as D (6 bases). Trimming left V 6 bases short and J 1 base short, with 10 bases between. Germline V gene lookup returns CDR1 MNHEY and CDR2 SVGAGI. The CDR3 loop spans 13 amino acids. Here the CDR3 reads CASRPGQSYEQYF. In DNA form, the CDR3 reads TGTGCCAGCAGGCCCGGACAGTCCTACGAGCAGTACTTC.

The genes are TRBV9 and TRBJ2-7; the match to TRBD1 covers 9 bases. This CDR3 has 16 amino acids. CDR1 SGDLS and CDR2 YYNGEE come from the germline V gene. Trimming removed 3 bases from V and 5 bases from J; junction bases left unmatched: 12. The chain's CDR3 is CASSADPGTGKNEQYF. The CDR3 DNA sequence: TGTGCCAGCAGCGCTGACCCCGGGACAGGGAAGAACGAGCAGTACTTC.

The rearrangement links TRBV9 to TRBJ1-1, with D perhaps matching TRBD1 (6 bases). This CDR3 region has 15 residues. Trimming took 4 bases from V and 1 from J, leaving 14 bases between them. CDR1 is SGDLS and CDR2 is YYNGEE in the germline V gene. CDR3: CASSPEGGENTEAFF. The DNA of the CDR3 is TGTGCCAGCAGCCCAGAGGGGGGGGAGAACACTGAAGCTTTCTTT.

CDR3 sequence (DNA): TGCGCCAGCAGCAATACAGGGCTGAACACTGAAGCTTTCTTT. It codes for CASSNTGLNTEAFF. This chain links TRBV5-1 with TRBJ1-1; D might be TRBD1 (6 bases). The CDR3 is 14 residues long. V lost 4 bases to trimming and J lost 0 bases, with 10 bases between them. Germline loops: CDR1 SGHRS, CDR2 YFSETQ.

The chain has TRBV4-1 and TRBJ2-5; 7 nucleotides align to TRBD2. The DNA end lines up better with TRBJ2-7; the J call may be wrong. Germline lookup yields CDR1 MGHRA and CDR2 YSYEKL. The CDR3 sequence is 16 residues long. Written as DNA, the CDR3 is TGCGCCAGCAGCCAACACCAAGCGGGGCCGTCCTACGAGCAGTACTTC. Residues: CASSQHQAGPSYEQYF.

This chain uses TRBV6-6 with TRBJ2-6, with 8 bases that match TRBD1. Looked up from germline, CDR1 is MNHNY and CDR2 is SVGAGI (reference sequence). This CDR3 comprises 15 residues. Losses at the gene ends were 6 bases for V and 3 bases for J; bases not matched to a gene: 4. The CDR3 sequence: CASSQDRVGANVLTF. DNA of the CDR3: TGTGCCAGCAGCCAGGACAGGGTTGGGGCCAACGTCCTGACTTTC.

The chain couples TRBV13 to TRBJ2-2; TRBD2 aligns across 9 bases. The CDR3 extends over 17 amino acids. In germline, CDR1 is PRHDT, CDR2 FYEKMQ (reference sequence). The V segment lost 0 bases and the J segment 2 bases; nucleotides outside the gene matches: 4. The CDR3 bases are TGTGCCAGCAGCTTAGGCCTGACTAGCGGAAACACCGGGGAGCTGTTTTTT. Amino acids: CASSLGLTSGNTGELFF.

The chain uses TRBV11-2 and TRBJ2-7; a weak D match, TRBD1 (5 bases). Germline CDR1 is SGHAT and CDR2 is FQNNGV. This CDR3 has 14 amino acids. Trimming took off 5 bases at V and 3 bases at J, with 14 bases between the two ends. This chain's CDR3 is CASSEAGYIYEQYF. The CDR3 nucleotides read TGTGCCAGCAGCGAAGCAGGGTATATCTACGAGCAGTACTTC.

The chain employs TRBV28 and TRBJ2-7, with a tentative D call TRBD1 (6 bases). The germline CDR1 and CDR2 sequences are MDHEN and SYDVKM. The CDR3 contains 14 residues. V lost 2 bases and J 2 bases, leaving 10 bases between the germline ends. CDR3 bases: TGTGCCAGCAGTTTAAACCAGGGGACCTACGAGCAGTACTTC. Encoded protein: CASSLNQGTYEQYF.

The V gene is TRBV11-2, the J gene TRBJ1-5, with unresolved D. The V end was cut by 7 bases, the J end by 0 bases, with 7 bases between. Per germline, CDR1 SGHAT and CDR2 FQNNGV. This CDR3 is built from 13 residues. The CDR3 sequence: CASIDNSNQPQHF. The CDR3, as DNA: TGTGCCAGCATCGACAATAGCAATCAGCCCCAGCATTTT.

The V call is TRBV5-4, the J call TRBJ2-2; 11 bases map to TRBD2. CDR1 is SGHNT and CDR2 is YYREEE in the germline V gene (reference sequence). CDR3 length: 14 residues. J was trimmed by 7 bases and V by 5 bases; bases with no gene match: 4. The CDR3 DNA sequence: TGTGCCAGCAGTTTTACTAGCGGGAGCGGGGAGCTGTTTTTT. It is translated as CASSFTSGSGELFF.

J is TRBJ2-7 and V is TRBV7-2; 9 bases are a match to TRBD1. Trimming took 5 bases from V and 7 from J; bases not matched to a gene: 12. Germline lookup yields CDR1 SGHTA and CDR2 FQGNSA. The CDR3 length is 15 residues. DNA for the CDR3: TGTGCCAGCAGCGCTAGACAGGGGGGCTTAGGTGAGCAGTACTTC. This gives the protein CASSARQGGLGEQYF.